These 31 T cell receptor beta chains were sequenced from one sample in a study of T cells after yellow fever vaccination. TCRdb called the 5' RACE reads again in MiXCR, with one record for every CDR3 protein. The profile shows 120,000 or so distinct CDR3 sequences, over 12% of them singletons. The material was CD8+ T cells sorted from PBMCs, obtained 5 days after the yellow fever booster vaccination. Receptors were obtained from a man between 18 and 35 years old who received the YFV17D yellow fever vaccine.

In its sample, this clonotype was seen a few times. The chain employs TRBV11-2 and TRBJ1-6; 7 bases align to TRBD1. Germline loops: CDR1 SGHAT, CDR2 FQNNGV. Trimming removed 4 bases from V and 13 bases from J; junction bases left unmatched: 10. The CDR3 contains 14 residues. CDR3 bases: TGTGCCAGCAGCTCCGGGACAGTCCGTGGTCCCCTCCACTTT. Amino acids: CASSSGTVRGPLHF.

This clonotype showed up just a few times. The V call is TRBV29-1, the J call TRBJ1-5; tentatively, D is TRBD1 (5 bases). The CDR3 runs 17 residues. V lost 7 bases, J lost 0 bases, and 22 bases lay in between. Looked up from germline, CDR1 is SQVTM and CDR2 is ANQGSEA. In DNA form, the CDR3 reads TGCAGCGCAGGGTGGGGGTCATGGGATTATAGCAATCAGCCCCAGCATTTT. The encoded protein is CSAGWGSWDYSNQPQHF.

The chain's CDR3 is CASSLAVGRDEQYV. The DNA of the CDR3 is TGTGCCAGCAGCTTAGCGGTCGGGCGGGACGAGCAGTACGTC. The V and J genes are TRBV7-9 and TRBJ2-7; weak D call: TRBD2 (5 bases). The germline gives CDR1 SEHNR, CDR2 FQNEAQ (reference sequence). This CDR3 contains 14 residues. V lost 0 bases and J 5 bases, leaving 11 bases between the germline ends.

This sequence joins TRBV12-3 or TRBV12-4 and TRBJ2-1, with unresolved D. Between the trimmed V and J ends, which lost 5 bases and 3 bases, there was a span of 5 bases. This CDR3 is 12 amino acids long. The chain's CDR3 is CASSAYYNEQFF. The CDR3 DNA reads TGTGCCAGCAGTGCCTACTACAATGAGCAGTTCTTC.

This clonotype turned up a few times. The gene calls are TRBV7-2 and TRBJ2-1; 7 positions match TRBD1. Germline V gene sequence: CDR1 SGHTA, CDR2 FQGNSA. The CDR3 is 15 residues long. V trimming: 2 bases; J trimming: 5 bases; junction bases outside the gene matches: 6. DNA for the CDR3: TGTGCCAGCAGCTTATGGACCGGGACAGACAATGAGCAGTTCTTC. It codes for CASSLWTGTDNEQFF. Variable domain in full (rest from reference TRBV7-2 and TRBJ2-1): GAGVSQSPSNKVTEKGKDVELRCDPISGHTALYWYRQSLGQGLEFLIYFQGNSAPDKSGLPSDRFSAERTGGSVSTLTIQRTQQEDSAVYLCASSLWTGTDNEQFFGPGTRLTVL.

CDR3 nucleotides: TGTGCCAGCAGCTTTCAGGGGGCGAGTTACGAGCAGTACTTC. Translation gives CASSFQGASYEQYF. The chain employs TRBV11-2 and TRBJ2-7; TRBD1 agrees at 8 bases. Unmatched junction bases numbered 5, after V lost 3 bases and J lost 4 bases. Germline V gene sequence: CDR1 SGHAT, CDR2 FQNNGV. The CDR3 extends over 14 amino acids.

The chain employs TRBV10-3 and TRBJ2-1, with a weak D call TRBD2 (5 bases). The germline V gene encodes CDR1 ENHRY and CDR2 SYGVKD. The CDR3 spans 14 residues. V was pared by 7 bases and J by 5 bases, with 15 bases between. The CDR3 spells CAIKVGGPNNEQFF. DNA for the CDR3: TGTGCCATCAAGGTTGGCGGGCCCAACAATGAGCAGTTCTTC.

This clonotype came up many times. Here the CDR3 reads CASSLAVLSYNEQFF. The CDR3 nucleotides read TGCGCCAGCAGCTTGGCGGTCCTATCCTACAATGAGCAGTTCTTC. This sequence joins TRBV5-1 and TRBJ2-1; no reliable D call. V lost 0 bases and J lost 1, with 8 bases in between. The CDR3 runs to 15 residues. Germline V CDR1 and CDR2: SGHRS, YFSETQ.

The chain is built from TRBV7-9 and TRBJ2-5, with 7 positions matching TRBD1. The CDR3 runs to 14 residues. Germline V gene sequence: CDR1 SEHNR, CDR2 FQNEAQ (reference sequence). After removal of 5 bases from V and 4 bases from J, the junction contained 7 bases not matched to a gene. The CDR3 bases are TGTGCCAGCAGCCGTGACAGGGTTGGAGAGACCCAGTACTTC. Translating it yields CASSRDRVGETQYF.

This chain joins TRBV5-1 and TRBJ2-2; TRBD1 aligns across 8 bases. The V gene's germline CDR1 is SGHRS and CDR2 YFSETQ. The J segment lost 4 bases and the V segment lost 4 bases, leaving 6 bases of the junction unmatched. The CDR3 spans 15 residues. The DNA of the CDR3 is TGCGCCAGCAGCACTGGACAGGGTCTCACCGGGGAGCTGTTTTTT. It encodes CASSTGQGLTGELFF.

This clonotype was seen ten or more times. The chain employs TRBV28 and TRBJ1-2; TRBD1 matches 7 bases. The CDR3 is 17 amino acids. V was clipped by 3 bases and J by 4 bases; unmatched bases: 14. In germline, CDR1 is MDHEN, CDR2 SYDVKM. The CDR3 coding sequence is TGTGCCAGCAGTTTCCCCCCAGGCAGGGGGAAAGGCTATGGCTACACCTTC. Amino acid sequence: CASSFPPGRGKGYGYTF.

The chain uses TRBV29-1 and TRBJ1-2; 9 nucleotides match TRBD1. V shed 6 bases, J shed 0 bases, and the junction held 2 bases outside the gene matches. The CDR3 runs 13 residues. Germline V gene data show CDR1 as SQVTM and CDR2 as ANQGSEA. The CDR3 sequence: CSVWTGANYGYTF. CDR3 sequence (DNA): TGCAGCGTATGGACAGGGGCTAACTATGGCTACACCTTC.

The rearrangement uses TRBV5-1 and TRBJ2-3, with 7 bases that match TRBD2. The CDR3 runs to 16 residues. After removal of 2 bases from V and 0 bases from J, the junction contained 6 bases not matched to a gene. Germline CDR1 is SGHRS and CDR2 is YFSETQ. The CDR3 reads CASSLAGRTSTDTQYF. The CDR3 DNA sequence: TGCGCCAGCAGCTTAGCGGGACGCACTAGCACAGATACGCAGTATTTT.

This clonotype was counted only a few times. The chain recombines TRBV6-1 with TRBJ2-4; the D gene could be TRBD1 or TRBD2 (5 bases each). The CDR3 is 17 amino acids. V was cut by 0 bases and J by 0 bases, with 12 bases left in between. Germline-derived CDR1 and CDR2 are MNHNS and SASEGT. The CDR3: CASSEARGEIAKNIQYF. CDR3 nucleotide sequence: TGTGCCAGCAGTGAAGCTAGGGGAGAAATAGCCAAAAACATTCAGTACTTC.

Only a few counts were recorded for this clonotype. The chain joins TRBV5-1 to TRBJ2-5, with TRBD2 identical over 8 bases. Germline V lookup: CDR1 SGHRS, CDR2 YFSETQ. V lost 0 bases, J lost 9 bases, and 10 bases stayed unmatched. The CDR3 consists of 15 residues. CDR3 in DNA: TGCGCCAGCAGCTTGGGCGGGAGGTCCATCGGGGCCCAGTACTTC. Translation gives CASSLGGRSIGAQYF. The variable domain in full, completed from reference TRBV5-1 and TRBJ2-5, reads KAGVTQTPRYLIKTRGQQVTLSCSPISGHRSVSWYQQTPGQGLQFLFEYFSETQRNKGNFPGRFSGRQFSNSRSEMNVSTLELGDSALYLCASSLGGRSIGAQYFGPGTRLLVL.

This sequence joins TRBV7-7 and TRBJ2-2; 10 positions match TRBD2. Per germline, CDR1 SSHAT and CDR2 FNYEAQ (reference sequence). The CDR3 has 15 residues. J lost 7 bases, V lost 6 bases, and 8 bases had no gene match. The CDR3 is CASSPPAGGGGELFF. The CDR3 DNA reads TGTGCCAGCAGTCCCCCAGCGGGGGGGGGCGGGGAGCTGTTTTTT.

V gene TRBV6-5 combines with J gene TRBJ1-1; the D is unclear. V was clipped by 7 bases and J by 4 bases, with 13 bases between them. This CDR3 spans 13 amino acids. Per germline, CDR1 MNHEY and CDR2 SVGAGI. The CDR3 loop reads CASTPLRSTEAFF. The CDR3 DNA sequence: TGTGCCAGCACCCCCCTACGGTCCACTGAAGCTTTCTTT.

This clonotype has only a few counts. V and J are TRBV20-1 and TRBJ2-7; D not certain. Germline V CDR1 and CDR2: DFQATT, SNEGSKA (reference sequence). This CDR3 is built from 11 residues. V was pared by 1 base and J by 4 bases, with 5 bases between. This chain's CDR3 is CSARVGYEQYV. The CDR3 region has the DNA TGCAGTGCTAGAGTGGGGTACGAGCAGTACGTC.

V and J are TRBV7-8 and TRBJ1-2, with D possibly matching TRBD1 (6 bases). V lost 5 bases and J lost 0, with 16 bases in between. This CDR3 has 16 residues. In germline, CDR1 is SGHVS, CDR2 FQNEAQ. The CDR3 loop is CASSPYRGGANYGYTF. In DNA, the CDR3 is TGTGCCAGCAGCCCTTATAGGGGGGGTGCTAACTATGGCTACACCTTC.

The CDR3 reads CASSTARESPYGYTF. Written as DNA, the CDR3 is TGTGCCAGCAGCACCGCCCGGGAGAGTCCCTATGGCTACACCTTC. The chain combines TRBV5-6 with TRBJ1-2; the D is unclear. The CDR3 is 15 residues long. Germline loops: CDR1 SGHDT, CDR2 YYEEEE. V was clipped by 4 bases and J by 4 bases, with 17 bases between them.

This clonotype has only a few counts. CDR3 DNA sequence: TGTGCCAGCAGCACCCGTATGGACAGGGTGGGCTATGGCTACACCTTC. Translated: CASSTRMDRVGYGYTF. V is TRBV5-6 and J is TRBJ1-2, with 8 positions matching TRBD1. Looked up from germline, CDR1 is SGHDT and CDR2 is YYEEEE. This CDR3 contains 16 residues. V lost 4 bases, J lost 4 bases, and 12 bases stayed unmatched.

In this sample, this clonotype turned up a few times. This chain connects TRBV27 to TRBJ2-7; perhaps TRBD1 as D (6 bases). V was cut by 6 bases and J by 6 bases, with 18 bases left in between. CDR3 length equals 14 residues. Germline V gene lookup returns CDR1 MNHEY and CDR2 SMNVEV (reference sequence). For the CDR3, the DNA is TGTGCCAGCAGCAGGACCGGGACACCCTCCGAGCAGTACTTC. Residues: CASSRTGTPSEQYF.

Ten or more counts support this clonotype. The genes are TRBV7-9 and TRBJ2-4; D may be TRBD1 (5 bases). V lost 5 bases and J 3 bases, leaving 17 bases between the germline ends. Germline-derived CDR1 and CDR2 are SEHNR and FQNEAQ (reference sequence). The CDR3 is 16 residues long. The CDR3 here is CASSHTVGVGKNIQYF. CDR3 in DNA: TGTGCCAGCAGCCATACGGTAGGGGTTGGCAAAAACATTCAGTACTTC.

The chain combines TRBV7-6 with TRBJ2-5, with 7 bases fitting TRBD1. The CDR3 runs 15 residues. Germline-derived CDR1 and CDR2 are SGHVS and FNYEAQ. V lost 4 bases to trimming and J lost 4 bases; unmatched junction nucleotides: 9. In nucleotides, the CDR3 is TGTGCCAGCAGCTGTCCATCGGGACAGATAGAGACCCAGTACTTC. It translates to CASSCPSGQIETQYF.

This clonotype was counted only a few times. The rearrangement joins TRBV12-3 or TRBV12-4 to TRBJ1-5; D gene ambiguous. Between the trimmed V and J ends, which lost 3 bases and 3 bases, there was a span of 6 bases. CDR3 length: 13 residues. Written as DNA, the CDR3 is TGTGCCAGCAGTTTCTCTTTCAATCAGCCCCAGCATTTT. Residues: CASSFSFNQPQHF.

This clonotype was observed at least ten times. The rearrangement uses TRBV9 and TRBJ2-1; D is perhaps TRBD1 (6 bases). With 0 bases removed from V and 12 bases from J, the gap between germline ends came to 13 bases. Looked up from germline, CDR1 is SGDLS and CDR2 is YYNGEE. CDR3 size: 13 residues. The CDR3 DNA is TGTGCCAGCAGCGTAGGAGGGGCGACAGGGCAGTTCTTC. It encodes CASSVGGATGQFF.

This clonotype appeared a few times. The chain recombines TRBV4-3 with TRBJ1-2; no definite D call. Looked up from germline, CDR1 is LGHNA and CDR2 is YSLEER. This CDR3 comprises 15 residues. V dropped 0 bases and J dropped 4 bases, with 12 bases sitting between them. The CDR3 loop reads CASSQDLQEGYGYTF. As DNA, the CDR3 is TGCGCCAGCAGCCAAGATCTCCAGGAGGGCTATGGCTACACCTTC.

V is TRBV5-5 and J is TRBJ2-5; D uncertain. The CDR3 runs 14 residues. V gave up 1 base and J gave up 1 base, with 8 bases separating them. Germline-derived CDR1 and CDR2 are SGHKS and YYEKEE (reference sequence). This chain's CDR3 is CASSLLLAQETQYF. CDR3 DNA: TGTGCCAGCAGCTTGTTACTGGCCCAAGAGACCCAGTACTTC.

This clonotype came up many times. V is TRBV4-3 and J is TRBJ1-6; D gene uncertain. V shed 0 bases and J shed 8 bases, with 11 bases lying between them. The germline gives CDR1 LGHNA, CDR2 YSLEER. The CDR3 loop spans 15 amino acids. The CDR3 DNA follows: TGCGCCAGCAGCCAAGATACCGGTTTTGATTCACCCCTCCACTTT. It is translated as CASSQDTGFDSPLHF.

The V and J genes are TRBV4-3 and TRBJ1-6; 7 nucleotides line up with TRBD1. The CDR3 extends over 18 amino acids. J lost 0 bases, V lost 3 bases, and 8 bases had no gene match. CDR1 is LGHNA, CDR2 YSLEER, per germline. This CDR3 reads CASSQRDTGDSYNSPLHF. The CDR3 DNA reads TGCGCCAGCAGCCAGCGGGACACAGGGGACTCCTATAATTCACCCCTCCACTTT.

The chain has TRBV21-1 and TRBJ2-3; whether TRBD2, the table's D call, matches the DNA was not checked. TRBV21-1 is recorded as a pseudogene. There are 21 residues in the CDR3. CDR3 sequence: CASSKTRISSGGVLDTDTQYF. The CDR3 DNA reads TGTGCCAGCAGCAAAACGCGGATTTCCAGCGGGGGGGTACTCGACACAGATACGCAGTATTTT.